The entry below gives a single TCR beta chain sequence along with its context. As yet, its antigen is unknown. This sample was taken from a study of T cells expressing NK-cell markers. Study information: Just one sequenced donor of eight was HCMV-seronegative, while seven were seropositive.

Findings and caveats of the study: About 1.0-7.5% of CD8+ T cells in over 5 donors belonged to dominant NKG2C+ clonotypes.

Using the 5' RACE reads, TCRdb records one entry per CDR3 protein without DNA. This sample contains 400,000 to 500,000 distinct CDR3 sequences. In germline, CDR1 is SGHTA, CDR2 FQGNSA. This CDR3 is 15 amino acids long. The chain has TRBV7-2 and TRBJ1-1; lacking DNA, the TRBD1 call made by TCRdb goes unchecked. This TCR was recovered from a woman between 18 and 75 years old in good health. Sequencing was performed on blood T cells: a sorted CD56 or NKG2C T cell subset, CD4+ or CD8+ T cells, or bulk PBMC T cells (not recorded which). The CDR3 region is CASSLGTGVGTEAFF.